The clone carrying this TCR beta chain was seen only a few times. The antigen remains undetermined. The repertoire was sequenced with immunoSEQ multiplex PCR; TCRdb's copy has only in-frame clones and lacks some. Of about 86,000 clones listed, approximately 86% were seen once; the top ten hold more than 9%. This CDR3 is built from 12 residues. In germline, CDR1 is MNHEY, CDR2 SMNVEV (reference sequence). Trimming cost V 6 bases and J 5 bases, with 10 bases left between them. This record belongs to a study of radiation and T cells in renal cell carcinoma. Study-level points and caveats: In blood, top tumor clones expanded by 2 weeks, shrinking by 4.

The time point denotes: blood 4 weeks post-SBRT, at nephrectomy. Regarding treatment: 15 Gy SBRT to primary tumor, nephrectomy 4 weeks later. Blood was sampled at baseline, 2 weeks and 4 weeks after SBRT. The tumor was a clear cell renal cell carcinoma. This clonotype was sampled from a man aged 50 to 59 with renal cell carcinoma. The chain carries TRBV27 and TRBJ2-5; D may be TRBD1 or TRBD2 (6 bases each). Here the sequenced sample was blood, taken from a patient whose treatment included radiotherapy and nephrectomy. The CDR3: CASRGAGETQYF. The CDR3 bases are TGTGCCAGCAGGGGGGCGGGGGAGACCCAGTACTTC.